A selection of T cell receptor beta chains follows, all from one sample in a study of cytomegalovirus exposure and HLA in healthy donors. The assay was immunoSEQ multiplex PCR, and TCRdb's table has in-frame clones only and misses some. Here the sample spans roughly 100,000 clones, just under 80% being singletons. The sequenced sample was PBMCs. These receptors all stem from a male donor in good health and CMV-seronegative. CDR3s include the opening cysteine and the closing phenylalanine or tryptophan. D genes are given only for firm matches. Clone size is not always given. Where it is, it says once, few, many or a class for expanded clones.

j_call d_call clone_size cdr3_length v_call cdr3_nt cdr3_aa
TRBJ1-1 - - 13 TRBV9 TGTGCCAGCAACGACCTCGGGGACACTGAAGCTTTCTTT CASNDLGDTEAFF
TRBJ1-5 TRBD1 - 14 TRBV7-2 TGTGCCAGCAGCACGGACAGGGCGGGTACGCCCCAGCATTTT CASSTDRAGTPQHF
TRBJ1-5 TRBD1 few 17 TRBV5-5 TGTGCCAGCAGCCAGGGGGGAAGCCGGGACAGGGACCAGCCCCAGCATTTT CASSQGGSRDRDQPQHF
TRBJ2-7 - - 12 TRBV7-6 TGTGCCAGCAGCCGGGTGGAGAACGAGCAGTACTTC CASSRVENEQYF
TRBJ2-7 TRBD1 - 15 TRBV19 TGTGCCAGTAGTATAGGGCAGGGGGCAGGCGGCGAGCAGTACTTC CASSIGQGAGGEQYF
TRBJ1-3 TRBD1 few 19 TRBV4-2 TGTGCCAGCAGCCAAGATCAACGACAGGGGTGGGACGCTGGAAACACCATATATTTT CASSQDQRQGWDAGNTIYF
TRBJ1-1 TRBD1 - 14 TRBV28 TGTGCCAGCGGATGGGACAGGGAGAACACTGAAGCTTTCTTT CASGWDRENTEAFF
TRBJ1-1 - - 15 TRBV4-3 TGCGCCAGCAGCAGTCGTCTCGGCGGGAACACTGAAGCTTTCTTT CASSSRLGGNTEAFF
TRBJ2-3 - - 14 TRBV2 TGTGCCAGCAGGCCGACTGGCACCACCGGGACGCAGTATTTT CASRPTGTTGTQYF
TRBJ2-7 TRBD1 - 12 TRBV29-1 TGCAGCGTTTTACAGGGGGCCTACGAGCAGTACTTC CSVLQGAYEQYF
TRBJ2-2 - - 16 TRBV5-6 TGTGCCAGCAGCATGGTTGGCAGGGGCGACACCGGGGAGCTGTTTTTT CASSMVGRGDTGELFF
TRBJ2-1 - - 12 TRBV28 TGTGCCAGCAGTCGCTTTCGGGATGAGCAGTTCTTC CASSRFRDEQFF
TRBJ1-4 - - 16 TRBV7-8 TGTGCCAGCAGCTTATTGCCGGGACTGGATAATGAAAAACTGTTTTTT CASSLLPGLDNEKLFF